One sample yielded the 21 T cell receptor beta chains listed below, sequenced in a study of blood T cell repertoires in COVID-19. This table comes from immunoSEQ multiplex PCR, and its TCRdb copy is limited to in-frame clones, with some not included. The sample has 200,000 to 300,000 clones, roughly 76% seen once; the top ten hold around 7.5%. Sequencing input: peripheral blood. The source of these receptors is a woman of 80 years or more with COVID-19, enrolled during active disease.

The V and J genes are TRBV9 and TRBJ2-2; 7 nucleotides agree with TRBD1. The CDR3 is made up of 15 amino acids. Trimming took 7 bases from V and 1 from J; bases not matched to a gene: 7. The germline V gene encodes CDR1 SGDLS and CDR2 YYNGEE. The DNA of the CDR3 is TGTGCCAGCTCCTACAGGGGACAGAACACCGGGGAGCTGTTTTTT. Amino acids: CASSYRGQNTGELFF.

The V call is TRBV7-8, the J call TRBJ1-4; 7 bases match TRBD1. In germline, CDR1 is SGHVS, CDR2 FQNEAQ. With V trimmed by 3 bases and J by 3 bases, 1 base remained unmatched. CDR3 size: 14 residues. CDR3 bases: TGTGCCAGCAGCTTGACAGGGTCTAATGAAAAACTGTTTTTT. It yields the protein CASSLTGSNEKLFF.

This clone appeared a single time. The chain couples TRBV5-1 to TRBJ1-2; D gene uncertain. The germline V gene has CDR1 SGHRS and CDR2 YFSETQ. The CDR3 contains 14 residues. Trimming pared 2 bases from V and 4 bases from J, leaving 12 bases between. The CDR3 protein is CASSFSGEGYGYTF. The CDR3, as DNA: TGCGCCAGCAGCTTCAGCGGGGAAGGCTATGGCTACACCTTC.

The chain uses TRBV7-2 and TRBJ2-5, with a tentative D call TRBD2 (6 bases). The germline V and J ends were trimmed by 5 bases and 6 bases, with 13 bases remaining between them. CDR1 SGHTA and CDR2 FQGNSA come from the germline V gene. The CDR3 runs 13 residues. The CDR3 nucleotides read TGTGCCAGCAGCCCCGGCCTAGCGAAGACCCAGTACTTC. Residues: CASSPGLAKTQYF.

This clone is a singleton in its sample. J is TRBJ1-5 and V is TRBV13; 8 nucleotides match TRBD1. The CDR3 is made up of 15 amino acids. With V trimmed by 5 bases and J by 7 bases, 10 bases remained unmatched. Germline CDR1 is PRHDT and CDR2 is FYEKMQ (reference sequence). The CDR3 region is CASSHSRGRGQPQHF. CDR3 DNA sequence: TGTGCCAGCAGCCATTCCAGGGGGCGCGGACAGCCCCAGCATTTT.

The CDR3 sequence: CASSRPTDSNYGYTF. The CDR3 nucleotides are TGTGCCAGCAGCCGCCCGACAGATTCTAACTATGGCTACACCTTC. The genes are TRBV3-1 (or the pseudogene TRBV3-2) and TRBJ1-2, with a possible D match to TRBD1 (5 bases). The V gene lost 4 bases and the J gene lost 0 bases, with 12 bases spanning the gap. The CDR3 is 15 residues long. CDR1 is LGHDT and CDR2 is YNNKEL in the germline V gene (reference sequence).

CDR3 nucleotide sequence: TGTGCCAGCAGTTTAACCGGCCAGGTTGTGGGTGGCAATCAGCCCCAGCATTTT. This gives the protein CASSLTGQVVGGNQPQHF. This chain joins TRBV27 and TRBJ1-5; D is uncertain. V was cut by 2 bases and J by 2 bases, with 19 bases left in between. Germline CDR1 and CDR2: MNHEY and SMNVEV (reference sequence). The CDR3 is 18 amino acids.

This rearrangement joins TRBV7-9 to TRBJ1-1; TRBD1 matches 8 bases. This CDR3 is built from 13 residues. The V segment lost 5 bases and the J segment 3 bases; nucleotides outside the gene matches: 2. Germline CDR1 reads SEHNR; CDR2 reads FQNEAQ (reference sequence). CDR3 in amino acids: CASSRQGYTEAFF. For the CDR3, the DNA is TGTGCCAGCAGCCGACAGGGGTACACTGAAGCTTTCTTT. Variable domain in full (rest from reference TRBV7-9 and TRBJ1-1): DTGVSQNPRHKITKRGQNVTFRCDPISEHNRLYWYRQTLGQGPEFLTYFQNEAQLEKSRLLSDRFSAERPKGSFSTLEIQRTEQGDSAMYLCASSRQGYTEAFFGQGTRLTVV.

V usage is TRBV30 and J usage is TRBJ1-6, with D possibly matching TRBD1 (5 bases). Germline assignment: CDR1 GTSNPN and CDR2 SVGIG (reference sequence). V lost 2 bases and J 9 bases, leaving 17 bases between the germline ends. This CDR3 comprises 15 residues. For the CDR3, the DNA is TGTGCCTGGAGTACCCCCCTACAGGTTACTTCACCCCTCCACTTT. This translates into CAWSTPLQVTSPLHF.

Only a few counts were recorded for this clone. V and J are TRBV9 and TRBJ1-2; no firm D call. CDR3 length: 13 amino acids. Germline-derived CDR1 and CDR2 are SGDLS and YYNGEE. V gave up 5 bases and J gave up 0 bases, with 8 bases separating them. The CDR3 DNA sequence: TGTGCCAGCAGGGGCGGGACTAACTATGGCTACACCTTC. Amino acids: CASRGGTNYGYTF.

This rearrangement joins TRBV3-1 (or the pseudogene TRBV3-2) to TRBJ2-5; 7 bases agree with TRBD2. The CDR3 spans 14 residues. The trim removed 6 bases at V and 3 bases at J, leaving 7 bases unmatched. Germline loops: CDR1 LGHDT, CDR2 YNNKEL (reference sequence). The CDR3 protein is CASSRGLFEETQYF. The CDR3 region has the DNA TGTGCCAGCAGTCGGGGACTATTCGAAGAGACCCAGTACTTC.

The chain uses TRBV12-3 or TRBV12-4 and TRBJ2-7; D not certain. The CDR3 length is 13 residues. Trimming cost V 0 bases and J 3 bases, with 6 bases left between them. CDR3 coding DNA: TGTGCCAGCAGTTTAGCGGAGCACTACGAGCAGTACTTC. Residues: CASSLAEHYEQYF.

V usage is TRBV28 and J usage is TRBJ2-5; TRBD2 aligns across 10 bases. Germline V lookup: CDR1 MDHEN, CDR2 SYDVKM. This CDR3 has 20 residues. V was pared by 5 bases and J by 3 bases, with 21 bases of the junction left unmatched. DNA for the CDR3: TGTGCCAGCAGTCCTCGCCCGACTAGCGGGTACCTTCAACGTAAAGAGACCCAGTACTTC. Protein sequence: CASSPRPTSGYLQRKETQYF. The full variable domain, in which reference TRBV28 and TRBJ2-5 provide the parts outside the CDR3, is DVKVTQSSRYLVKRTGEKVFLECVQDMDHENMFWYRQDPGLGLRLIYFSYDVKMKEKGDIPEGYSVSREKKERFSLILESASTNQTSMYLCASSPRPTSGYLQRKETQYFGPGTRLLVL.

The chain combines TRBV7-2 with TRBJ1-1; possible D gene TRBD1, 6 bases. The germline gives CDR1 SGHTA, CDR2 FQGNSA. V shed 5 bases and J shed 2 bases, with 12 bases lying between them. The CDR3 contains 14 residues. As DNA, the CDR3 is TGTGCCAGCAGCATATACAGGGAAAACACTGAAGCTTTCTTT. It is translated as CASSIYRENTEAFF.

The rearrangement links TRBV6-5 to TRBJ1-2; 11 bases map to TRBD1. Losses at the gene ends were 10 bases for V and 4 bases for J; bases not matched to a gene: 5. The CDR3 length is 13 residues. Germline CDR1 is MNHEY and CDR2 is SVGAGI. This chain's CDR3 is CAIGQGAFYGYTF. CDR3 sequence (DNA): TGTGCCATCGGACAGGGGGCGTTCTATGGCTACACCTTC.

The CDR3 DNA follows: TGTGCCATCAGTGTGAACAGGGGGAACATTCAGTACTTC. Translation: CAISVNRGNIQYF. V usage is TRBV10-3 and J usage is TRBJ2-4; 8 nucleotides match TRBD1. CDR3 length equals 13 residues. Per germline, CDR1 ENHRY and CDR2 SYGVKD. V lost 4 bases to trimming and J lost 7 bases; unmatched junction nucleotides: 3.

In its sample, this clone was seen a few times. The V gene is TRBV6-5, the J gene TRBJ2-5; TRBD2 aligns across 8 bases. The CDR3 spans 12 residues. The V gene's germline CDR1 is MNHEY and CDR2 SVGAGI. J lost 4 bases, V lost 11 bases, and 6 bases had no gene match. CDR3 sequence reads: CAVGTSIETQYF. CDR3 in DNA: TGTGCCGTAGGGACTAGTATAGAGACCCAGTACTTC.

This CDR3 is CASSHDRGRVNTEAFF. In DNA form, the CDR3 reads TGTGCCAGCAGCCATGACAGGGGAAGAGTAAACACTGAAGCTTTCTTT. The chain employs TRBV11-2 and TRBJ1-1; 8 positions agree with TRBD1. The CDR3 length is 16 residues. The V gene end was trimmed by 5 bases and the J gene end by 2 bases; junction bases not matched to a gene: 10. Germline V lookup: CDR1 SGHAT, CDR2 FQNNGV. Variable domain in full (rest from reference TRBV11-2 and TRBJ1-1): EAGVAQSPRYKIIEKRQSVAFWCNPISGHATLYWYQQILGQGPKLLIQFQNNGVVDDSQLPKDRFSAERLKGVDSTLKIQPAKLEDSAVYLCASSHDRGRVNTEAFFGQGTRLTVV.

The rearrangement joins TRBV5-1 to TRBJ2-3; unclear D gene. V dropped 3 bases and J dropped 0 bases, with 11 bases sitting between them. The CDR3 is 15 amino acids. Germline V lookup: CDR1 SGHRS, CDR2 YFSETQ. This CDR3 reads CASSWANPSTDTQYF. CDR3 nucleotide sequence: TGCGCCAGCAGCTGGGCCAACCCGAGCACAGATACGCAGTATTTT. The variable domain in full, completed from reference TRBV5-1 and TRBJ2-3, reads KAGVTQTPRYLIKTRGQQVTLSCSPISGHRSVSWYQQTPGQGLQFLFEYFSETQRNKGNFPGRFSGRQFSNSRSEMNVSTLELGDSALYLCASSWANPSTDTQYFGPGTRLTVL.

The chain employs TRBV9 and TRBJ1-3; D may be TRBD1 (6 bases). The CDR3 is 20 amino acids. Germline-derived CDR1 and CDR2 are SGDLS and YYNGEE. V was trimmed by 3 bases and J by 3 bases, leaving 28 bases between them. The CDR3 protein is CASSAAPGRGGRGFGNTIYF. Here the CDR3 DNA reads TGTGCCAGCAGCGCCGCTCCAGGAAGGGGTGGCAGGGGCTTTGGAAACACCATATATTTT.

The CDR3 protein is CASSLGGRRANEKLFF. CDR3 DNA: TGTGCCAGCAGTTTGGGAGGGCGGAGGGCTAATGAAAAACTGTTTTTT. The chain uses TRBV6-5 and TRBJ1-4; D gene ambiguous. There are 16 residues in the CDR3. CDR1 MNHEY and CDR2 SVGAGI come from the germline V gene. Trimming pared 4 bases from V and 3 bases from J, leaving 15 bases between.